The subject of this entry is one T cell receptor beta chain. This specimen comes from a study of CD8+ T cells in alopecia areata. Regarding treatment: oral pan-JAK inhibitor, 5-10 mg twice daily. Alopecia areata patients provided lesional scalp punch biopsies and peripheral blood, both collected for the study. The V end lost 2 bases, the J end lost 1 base, and 8 bases lay between the germline ends. The CDR3 has 14 amino acids. CDR1 MGHRA and CDR2 YSYEKL come from the germline V gene. TCR sequencing used cDNA made by reverse transcription of extracted RNA. The table came from immunoSEQ multiplex PCR; TCRdb's copy has only in-frame clones and leaves some out. The sample includes 200,000 or so clones, about three fifths of them seen just once.

The receptor's source is a human donor with alopecia areata. V usage is TRBV4-1 and J usage is TRBJ1-1; no clear D gene. The sequenced sample was CD4+ T cells sorted from blood, obtained at week 24, from a patient treated with tofacitinib. Written as DNA, the CDR3 is TGCGCCAGCAGCCAATTTACCGAGAACACTGAAGCTTTCTTT. This translates into CASSQFTENTEAFF.